This record looks at one T cell receptor beta chain sequence and its context. The antigen remains undetermined. Germline V gene sequence: CDR1 SGHTA, CDR2 FQGNSA. The CDR3 extends over 15 amino acids. The V end was cut by 6 bases, the J end by 8 bases, with 20 bases between. A second PCR of 7 to 11 cycles used a sample-barcoded 5' primer and a J-beta primer mix. The authors tagged each cDNA molecule using a template-switch adaptor with 12 random nucleotides. TCRdb fed the 5' RACE reads into MiXCR, producing one record per CDR3 protein. The table records around 1,800,000 distinct CDR3 sequences, about two fifths of them present only once. The amount of total RNA extracted per sample was at least 5 micrograms. The data are from a study of blood T cells in healthy people across ages. General study results and limits: Age showed a roughly linear inverse relationship with TCR beta diversity per million T cells. Estimates of diversity drawn from one million T cells were considered underestimates.

The sequenced material came from blood. The receptor comes from a human donor in good health. The V gene is TRBV7-2, the J gene TRBJ2-1; D remains unclear. CDR3 DNA sequence: TGTGCCAGCAGTCCCGTCGTTTTGTTGGTATATGAGCAGTTCTTC. Its protein product is CASSPVVLLVYEQFF.